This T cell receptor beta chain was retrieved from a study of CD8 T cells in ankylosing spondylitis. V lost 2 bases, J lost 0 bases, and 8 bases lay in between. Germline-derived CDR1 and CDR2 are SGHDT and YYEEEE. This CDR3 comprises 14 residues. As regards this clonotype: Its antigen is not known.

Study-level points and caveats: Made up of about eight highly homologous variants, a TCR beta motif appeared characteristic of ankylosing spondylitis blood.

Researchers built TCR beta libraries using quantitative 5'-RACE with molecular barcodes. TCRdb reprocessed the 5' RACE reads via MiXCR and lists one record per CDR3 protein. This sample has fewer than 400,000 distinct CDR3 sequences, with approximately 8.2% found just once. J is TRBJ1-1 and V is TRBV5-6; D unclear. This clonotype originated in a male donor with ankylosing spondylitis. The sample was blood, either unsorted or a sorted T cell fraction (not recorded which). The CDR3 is CASSLEDLNTEAFF. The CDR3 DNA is TGTGCCAGCAGCTTAGAGGACTTGAACACTGAAGCTTTCTTT.